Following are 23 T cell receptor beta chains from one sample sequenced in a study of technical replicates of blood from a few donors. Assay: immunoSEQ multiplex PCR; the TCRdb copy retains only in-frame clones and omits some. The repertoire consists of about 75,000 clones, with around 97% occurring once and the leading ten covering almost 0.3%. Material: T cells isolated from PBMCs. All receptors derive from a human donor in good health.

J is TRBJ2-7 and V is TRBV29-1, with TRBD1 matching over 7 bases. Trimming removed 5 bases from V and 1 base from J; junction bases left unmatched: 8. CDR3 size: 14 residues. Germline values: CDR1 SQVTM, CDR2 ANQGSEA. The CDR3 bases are TGCAGCGTTCAGACAGGGTCACCGTCCTACGAGCAGTACTTC. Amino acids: CSVQTGSPSYEQYF.

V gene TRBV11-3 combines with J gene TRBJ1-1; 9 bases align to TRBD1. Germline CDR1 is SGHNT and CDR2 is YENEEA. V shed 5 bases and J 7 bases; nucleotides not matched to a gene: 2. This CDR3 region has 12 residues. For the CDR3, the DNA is TGTGCCAGCAGCCAGACAGGGGGTGAAGCTTTCTTT. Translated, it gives CASSQTGGEAFF.

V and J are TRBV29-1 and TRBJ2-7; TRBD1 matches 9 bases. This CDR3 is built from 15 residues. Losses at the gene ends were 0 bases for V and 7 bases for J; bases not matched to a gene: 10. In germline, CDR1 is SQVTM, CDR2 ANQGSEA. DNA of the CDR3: TGCAGCGTTGAAGAAACCCCCGGGACAGGGAAGGAGCAGTACTTC. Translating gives CSVEETPGTGKEQYF.

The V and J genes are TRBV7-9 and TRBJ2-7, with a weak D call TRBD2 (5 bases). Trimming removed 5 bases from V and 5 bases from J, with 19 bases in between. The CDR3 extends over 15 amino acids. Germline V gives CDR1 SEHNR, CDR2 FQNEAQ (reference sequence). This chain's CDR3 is CASSPGLSYRDEQYF. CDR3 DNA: TGTGCCAGCAGCCCTGGACTGTCCTATCGGGACGAGCAGTACTTC. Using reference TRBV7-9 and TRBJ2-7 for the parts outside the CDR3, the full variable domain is DTGVSQNPRHKITKRGQNVTFRCDPISEHNRLYWYRQTLGQGPEFLTYFQNEAQLEKSRLLSDRFSAERPKGSFSTLEIQRTEQGDSAMYLCASSPGLSYRDEQYFGPGTRLTVT.

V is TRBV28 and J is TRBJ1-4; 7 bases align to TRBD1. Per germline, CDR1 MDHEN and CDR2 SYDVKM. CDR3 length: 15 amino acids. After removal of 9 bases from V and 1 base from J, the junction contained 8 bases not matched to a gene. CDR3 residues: CASNDRVGTNEKLFF. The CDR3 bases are TGTGCCAGTAATGACAGGGTCGGAACTAATGAAAAACTGTTTTTT.

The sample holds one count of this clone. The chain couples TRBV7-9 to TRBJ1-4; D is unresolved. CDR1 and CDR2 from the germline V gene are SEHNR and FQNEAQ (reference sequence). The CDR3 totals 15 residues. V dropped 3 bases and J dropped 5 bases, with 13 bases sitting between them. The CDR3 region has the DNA TGTGCCAGCAGCTTGTCCCCAGGTTGGAATGAAAAACTGTTTTTT. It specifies CASSLSPGWNEKLFF. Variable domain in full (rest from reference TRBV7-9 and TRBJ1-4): DTGVSQNPRHKITKRGQNVTFRCDPISEHNRLYWYRQTLGQGPEFLTYFQNEAQLEKSRLLSDRFSAERPKGSFSTLEIQRTEQGDSAMYLCASSLSPGWNEKLFFGSGTQLSVL.

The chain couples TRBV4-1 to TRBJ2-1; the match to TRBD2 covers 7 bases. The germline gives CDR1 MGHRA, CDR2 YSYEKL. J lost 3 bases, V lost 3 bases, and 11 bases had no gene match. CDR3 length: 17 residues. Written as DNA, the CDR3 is TGCGCCAGCAGCCACCCGAAGGGGCGGGAGTACTACAATGAGCAGTTCTTC. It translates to CASSHPKGREYYNEQFF.

CDR3 amino acids: CASSDRQGADTIYF. In DNA form, the CDR3 reads TGTGCCAGCAGTGATAGACAGGGGGCCGACACCATATATTTT. This chain links TRBV2 with TRBJ1-3; 10 nucleotides match TRBD1. Germline V gives CDR1 SNHLY, CDR2 FYNNEI. The CDR3 is 14 amino acids. Losses at the gene ends were 3 bases for V and 8 bases for J; bases not matched to a gene: 4.

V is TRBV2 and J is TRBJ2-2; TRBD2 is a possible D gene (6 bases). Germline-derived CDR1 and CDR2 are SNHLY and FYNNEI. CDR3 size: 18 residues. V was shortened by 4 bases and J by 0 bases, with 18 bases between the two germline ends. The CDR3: CASSAQWGDPANTGELFF. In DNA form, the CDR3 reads TGTGCCAGCAGTGCCCAGTGGGGGGATCCGGCGAACACCGGGGAGCTGTTTTTT.

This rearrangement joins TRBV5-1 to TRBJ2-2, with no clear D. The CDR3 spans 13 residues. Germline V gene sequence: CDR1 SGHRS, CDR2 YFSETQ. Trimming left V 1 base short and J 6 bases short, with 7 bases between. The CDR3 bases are TGCGCCAGCAGCTTGCCCCAGGCCGGGGAGCTGTTTTTT. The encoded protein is CASSLPQAGELFF. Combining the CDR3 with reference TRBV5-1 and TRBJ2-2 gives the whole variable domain KAGVTQTPRYLIKTRGQQVTLSCSPISGHRSVSWYQQTPGQGLQFLFEYFSETQRNKGNFPGRFSGRQFSNSRSEMNVSTLELGDSALYLCASSLPQAGELFFGEGSRLTVL.

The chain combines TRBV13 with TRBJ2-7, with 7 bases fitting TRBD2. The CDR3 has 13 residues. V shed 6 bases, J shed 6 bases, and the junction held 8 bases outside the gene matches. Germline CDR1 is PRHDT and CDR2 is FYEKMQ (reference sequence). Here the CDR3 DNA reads TGTGCCAGCAGTCCCGGGAGGCCGGGCGAGCAGTACTTC. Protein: CASSPGRPGEQYF. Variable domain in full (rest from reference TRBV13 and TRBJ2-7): AAGVIQSPRHLIKEKRETATLKCYPIPRHDTVYWYQQGPGQDPQFLISFYEKMQSDKGSIPDRFSAQQFSDYHSELNMSSLELGDSALYFCASSPGRPGEQYFGPGTRLTVT.

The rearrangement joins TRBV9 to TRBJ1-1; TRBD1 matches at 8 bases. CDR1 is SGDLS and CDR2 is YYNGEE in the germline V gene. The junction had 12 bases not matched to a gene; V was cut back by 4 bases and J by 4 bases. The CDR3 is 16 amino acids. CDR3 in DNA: TGTGCCAGCAGCAGTGGAGGATTGACAGGGGCCACTGAAGCTTTCTTT. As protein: CASSSGGLTGATEAFF. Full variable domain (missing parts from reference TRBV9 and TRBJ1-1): DSGVTQTPKHLITATGQRVTLRCSPRSGDLSVYWYQQSLDQGLQFLIQYYNGEERAKGNILERFSAQQFPDLHSELNLSSLELGDSALYFCASSSGGLTGATEAFFGQGTRLTVV.

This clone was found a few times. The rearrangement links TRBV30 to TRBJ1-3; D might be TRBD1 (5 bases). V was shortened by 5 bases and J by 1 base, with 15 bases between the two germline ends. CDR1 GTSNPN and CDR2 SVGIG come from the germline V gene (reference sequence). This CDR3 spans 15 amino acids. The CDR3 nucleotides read TGTGCCTGGTCCCCGGGACTGCAATCTGGAAACACCATATATTTT. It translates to CAWSPGLQSGNTIYF.

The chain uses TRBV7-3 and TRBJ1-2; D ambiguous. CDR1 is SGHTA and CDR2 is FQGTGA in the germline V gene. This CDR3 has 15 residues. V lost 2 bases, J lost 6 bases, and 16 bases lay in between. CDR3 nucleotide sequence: TGTGCCAGCAGCTTACGGTCTCACGTGGAGGATGGCTACACCTTC. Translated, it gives CASSLRSHVEDGYTF.

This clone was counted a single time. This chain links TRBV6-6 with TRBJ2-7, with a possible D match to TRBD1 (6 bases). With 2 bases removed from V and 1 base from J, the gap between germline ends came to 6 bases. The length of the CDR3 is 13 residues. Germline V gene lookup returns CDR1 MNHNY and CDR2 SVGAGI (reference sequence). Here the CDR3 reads CASSYQGSYEQYF. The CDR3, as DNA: TGTGCCAGCAGTTACCAGGGGTCCTACGAGCAGTACTTC.

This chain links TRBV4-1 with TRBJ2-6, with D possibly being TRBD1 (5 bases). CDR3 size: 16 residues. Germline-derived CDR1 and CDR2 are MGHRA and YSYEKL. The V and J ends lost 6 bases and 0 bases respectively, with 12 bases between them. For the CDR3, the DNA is TGCGCCAGCAGTGACAGTTCACTCTCTGGGGCCAACGTCCTGACTTTC. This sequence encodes CASSDSSLSGANVLTF.

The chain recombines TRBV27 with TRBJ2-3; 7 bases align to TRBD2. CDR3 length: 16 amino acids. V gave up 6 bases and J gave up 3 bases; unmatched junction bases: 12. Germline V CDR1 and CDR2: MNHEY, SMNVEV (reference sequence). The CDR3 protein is CASSLDLGRGTDTQYF. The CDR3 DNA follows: TGTGCCAGCAGCCTGGACCTGGGGAGGGGAACAGATACGCAGTATTTT.

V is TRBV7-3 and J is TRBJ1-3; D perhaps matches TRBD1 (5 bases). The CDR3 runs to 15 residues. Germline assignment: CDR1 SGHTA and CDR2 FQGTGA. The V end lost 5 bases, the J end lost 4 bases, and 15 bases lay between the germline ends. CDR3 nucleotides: TGTGCCAGCAGCCTCCGACAGTCCTCAGGAAACACCATATATTTT. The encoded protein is CASSLRQSSGNTIYF.

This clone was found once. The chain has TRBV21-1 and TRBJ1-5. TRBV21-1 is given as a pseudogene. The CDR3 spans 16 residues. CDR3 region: CASSGGEEYSNQPQHF. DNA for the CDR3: TGTGCCAGCAGTGGGGGGGAGGAGTATAGCAATCAGCCCCAGCATTTT.

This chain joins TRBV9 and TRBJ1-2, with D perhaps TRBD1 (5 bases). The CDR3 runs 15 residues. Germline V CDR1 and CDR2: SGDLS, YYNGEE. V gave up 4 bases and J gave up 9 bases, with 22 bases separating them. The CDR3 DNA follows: TGTGCCAGCAGCTCCCGGATGACAGCCTTAGACCGCTACACCTTC. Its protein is CASSSRMTALDRYTF. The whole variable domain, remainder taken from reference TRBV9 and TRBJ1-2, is DSGVTQTPKHLITATGQRVTLRCSPRSGDLSVYWYQQSLDQGLQFLIQYYNGEERAKGNILERFSAQQFPDLHSELNLSSLELGDSALYFCASSSRMTALDRYTFGSGTRLTVV.

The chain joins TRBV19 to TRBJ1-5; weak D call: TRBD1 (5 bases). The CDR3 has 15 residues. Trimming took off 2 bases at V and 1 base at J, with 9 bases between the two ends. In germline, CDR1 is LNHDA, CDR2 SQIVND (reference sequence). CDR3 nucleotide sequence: TGTGCCAGTAGTATATCGGGGGGGAGCAATCAGCCCCAGCATTTT. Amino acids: CASSISGGSNQPQHF.

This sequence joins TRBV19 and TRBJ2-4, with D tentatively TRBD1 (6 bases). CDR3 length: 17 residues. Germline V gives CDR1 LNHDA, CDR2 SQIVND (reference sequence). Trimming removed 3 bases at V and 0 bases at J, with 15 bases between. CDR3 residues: CASSIEIQGRAKNIQYF. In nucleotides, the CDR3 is TGTGCCAGTAGTATCGAGATACAGGGAAGAGCCAAAAACATTCAGTACTTC. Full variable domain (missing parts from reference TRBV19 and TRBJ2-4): DGGITQSPKYLFRKEGQNVTLSCEQNLNHDAMYWYRQDPGQGLRLIYYSQIVNDFQKGDIAEGYSVSREKKESFPLTVTSAQKNPTAFYLCASSIEIQGRAKNIQYFGAGTRLSVL.

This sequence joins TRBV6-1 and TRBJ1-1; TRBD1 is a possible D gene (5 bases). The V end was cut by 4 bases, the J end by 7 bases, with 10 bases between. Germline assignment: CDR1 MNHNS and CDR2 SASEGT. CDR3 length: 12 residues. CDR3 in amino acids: CASSAEGYEAFF. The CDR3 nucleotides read TGTGCCAGCAGTGCGGAGGGGTATGAAGCTTTCTTT.